Given below is one T cell receptor (beta chain) in context. Different DNA sequences within this sample yield the same CDR3. These data originate in a study of shared clonotypes between healthy human individuals. CD45RO-negative, CCR7-positively selected cells formed the naive CD8 fraction, excluding terminally differentiated effector memory CD45RA+ cells. V was cut by 0 bases and J by 4 bases, with 7 bases left in between. The CDR3 contains 13 residues. The germline CDR1 and CDR2 sequences are SGHAT and FQNNGV. Template for every sorted-subset replicate PCR totaled around 210 ng DNA, about 30,000 T cell genomes. The repertoire was sequenced with immunoSEQ multiplex PCR; TCRdb's copy has only in-frame clones and lacks some. The table lists about 1,800,000 clones, about 95% of them singletons.

The clonotype comes from a young man in good health. Material: naive CD8+ T cells sorted from blood. V and J are TRBV11-2 and TRBJ2-7, with unresolved D. CDR3 coding DNA: TGTGCCAGCAGCTTAGATATAAGTTACGAGCAGTACTTC. This translates into CASSLDISYEQYF.